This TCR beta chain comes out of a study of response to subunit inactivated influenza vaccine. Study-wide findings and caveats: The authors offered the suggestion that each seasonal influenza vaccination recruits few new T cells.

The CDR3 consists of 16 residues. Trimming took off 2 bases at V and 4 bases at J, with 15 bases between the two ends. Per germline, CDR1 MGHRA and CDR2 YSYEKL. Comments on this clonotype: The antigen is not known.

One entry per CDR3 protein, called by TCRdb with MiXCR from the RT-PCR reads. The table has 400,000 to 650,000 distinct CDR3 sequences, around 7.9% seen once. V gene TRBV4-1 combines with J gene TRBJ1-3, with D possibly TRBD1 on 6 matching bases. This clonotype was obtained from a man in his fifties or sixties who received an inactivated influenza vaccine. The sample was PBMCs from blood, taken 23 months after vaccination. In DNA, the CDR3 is TGCGCCAGCAGCCAAAATCGATTTGGACAGGGAAACACCATATATTTT. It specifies CASSQNRFGQGNTIYF.